This T cell receptor (beta chain) was recovered during a study of T cell responses to AZD1222 COVID-19 vaccine. Trimming shortened V by 2 bases and J by 7 bases, and 18 bases separated the two germline ends. This CDR3 is built from 16 residues. Per germline, CDR1 SNHLY and CDR2 FYNNEI. Profiling relied on immunoSEQ multiplex PCR, and the TCRdb table lists in-frame clones only, not all of them. The sample records tens of thousands of clones, 85% to 95% being singletons. The genes are TRBV2 and TRBJ2-1, with D perhaps matching TRBD1 or TRBD2 (5 bases each). Here the sequenced sample was peripheral blood, taken on day 0 of AZD1222 vaccination. The TCR was taken from an adult in good health. The CDR3 DNA is TGTGCCAGCAGTGAATTTATGGGGGAACTAATTAATGAGCAGTTCTTC. Translation gives CASSEFMGELINEQFF.